What follows describes a single T cell receptor (beta chain). These data belong to a study of blood T cell repertoires in COVID-19. Study details: The United States, Italy and Spain supplied acute and convalescent COVID-19 samples. PBMCs, B-cell-depleted T cells, or T cells provided the cDNA or gDNA that made up the material.

In the source study's methods: Amplification from reference gene primers served as the basis for estimated nucleated cell counts. The repertoire was sequenced with immunoSEQ multiplex PCR; TCRdb's copy has only in-frame clones and lacks some. Clone size and the V and J calls come from that table; the DNA yielded D and trimming. The sample shows around 260,000 clones, 75% to 90% of them seen only once. Trimming cost V 5 bases and J 7 bases, with 27 bases left between them. Germline V gene sequence: CDR1 LNHDA, CDR2 SQIVND (reference sequence). This CDR3 spans 18 amino acids. The rearrangement joins TRBV19 to TRBJ1-5; tentative D call: TRBD1 (5 bases). The clonotype comes from a woman between 65 and 79 years old with COVID-19, enrolled during active disease. The sequencing sample was made of peripheral blood. The chain's CDR3 is CASSHQSGGVGTGQPQHF. The CDR3 region has the DNA TGTGCCAGTAGTCATCAAAGCGGGGGAGTCGGGACGGGCCAGCCCCAGCATTTT.